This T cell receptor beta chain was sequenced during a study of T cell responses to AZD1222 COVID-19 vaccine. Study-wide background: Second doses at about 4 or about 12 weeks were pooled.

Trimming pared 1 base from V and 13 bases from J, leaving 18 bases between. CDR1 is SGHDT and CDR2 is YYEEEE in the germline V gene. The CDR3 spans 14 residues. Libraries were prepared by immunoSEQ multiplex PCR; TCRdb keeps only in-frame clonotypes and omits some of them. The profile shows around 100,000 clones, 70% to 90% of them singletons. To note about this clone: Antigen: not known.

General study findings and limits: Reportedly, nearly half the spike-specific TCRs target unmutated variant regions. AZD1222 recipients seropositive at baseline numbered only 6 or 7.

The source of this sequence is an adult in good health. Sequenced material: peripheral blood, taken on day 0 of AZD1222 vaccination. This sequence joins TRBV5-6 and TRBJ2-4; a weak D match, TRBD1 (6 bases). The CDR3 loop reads CASSLSIGGASQYF. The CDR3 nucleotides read TGTGCCAGCAGCTTGAGTATTGGGGGCGCAAGCCAGTACTTC.